This note documents a single T cell receptor beta chain sequence. The record originates from a study of control samples from healthy donors and cancer patients. The V segment lost 9 bases and the J segment 3 bases; nucleotides outside the gene matches: 8. The V gene's germline CDR1 is ENHRY and CDR2 SYGVKD. CDR3 length: 15 residues. Assay used: immunoSEQ multiplex PCR; TCRdb lists only in-frame clones, some missing. The data show some 150,000 clones, roughly 94% seen once. This rearrangement joins TRBV10-3 to TRBJ2-3; 11 positions match TRBD2. Source material: PBMCs. The TCR comes from a man in his sixties with colorectal cancer. CDR3 amino acids: CAIKTSGVRTDTQYF. The CDR3 region has the DNA TGTGCCATTAAGACTAGCGGGGTCCGTACAGATACGCAGTATTTT.